Shown below are 16 T cell receptor beta chains from a single sample sequenced in a study of human T cells and chemical hapten exposure. TCRdb reprocessed the RACE reads with MiXCR, giving one entry per CDR3 protein. The sample includes 40,000 or so distinct CDR3 sequences, 8.5% to 10% of them seen just once. The time point is: patch test 2, 6 weeks after DPC sensitization. Treatment here: therapeutic diphenylcyclopropenone sensitization with weekly scalp DPC. The starting material, unfractionated whole blood, was used for total RNA extraction. The specimen comprised whole blood, sampled in connection with sensitization to the hapten diphenylcyclopropenone (DPC). The origin of the receptors is a young woman with alopecia areata. Some clones in this sample may be carry-over from other donors' samples.

V usage is TRBV7-3 and J usage is TRBJ2-5, with no clear D. This CDR3 comprises 13 residues. Germline CDR1 SGHTA, CDR2 FQGTGA. Trimming removed 6 bases from V and 1 base from J, with 9 bases in between. CDR3: CASRAVGQETQYF. The CDR3 DNA sequence: TGTGCCAGCAGGGCGGTGGGCCAAGAGACCCAGTACTTC.

At least ten counts were recorded for this clonotype. The V gene is TRBV7-2, the J gene TRBJ2-5; D is undetermined. This CDR3 has 11 amino acids. Germline V CDR1 and CDR2: SGHTA, FQGNSA. Between the trimmed V and J ends, which lost 5 bases and 6 bases, there was a span of 7 bases. CDR3 DNA: TGTGCCAGCAGCACCCTAAAGACCCAGTACTTC. Protein sequence: CASSTLKTQYF.

The chain links TRBV5-5 to TRBJ2-3; D gene ambiguous. With 3 bases removed from V and 2 bases from J, the gap between germline ends came to 10 bases. Germline V CDR1 and CDR2: SGHKS, YYEKEE (reference sequence). This CDR3 is built from 14 residues. Here the CDR3 DNA reads TGTGCCAGCAGCTCCCGACTTGTCACAGATACGCAGTATTTT. Translating it yields CASSSRLVTDTQYF.

This clonotype has ten or more counts. The CDR3 is CASSFFPPGGDGYTF. As DNA, the CDR3 is TGTGCCAGCAGCTTTTTCCCCCCTGGGGGGGATGGCTACACCTTC. The rearrangement links TRBV5-4 to TRBJ1-2, with D possibly being TRBD1 (5 bases). The CDR3 runs to 15 residues. Looked up from germline, CDR1 is SGHNT and CDR2 is YYREEE (reference sequence). V was trimmed by 2 bases and J by 6 bases, leaving 17 bases between them.

This clonotype was seen repeatedly, ten times or more. The rearrangement links TRBV12-3 or TRBV12-4 to TRBJ2-5; 9 nucleotides align to TRBD1. This CDR3 spans 14 amino acids. Losses at the gene ends were 3 bases for V and 5 bases for J; bases not matched to a gene: 4. This CDR3 reads CASSFTGGDETQYF. The CDR3, as DNA: TGTGCCAGCAGTTTTACAGGGGGCGATGAGACCCAGTACTTC.

J is TRBJ2-2 and V is TRBV5-4, with 10 bases fitting TRBD2. V was pared by 5 bases and J by 6 bases, with 7 bases of the junction left unmatched. CDR3 length: 15 residues. CDR1 SGHNT and CDR2 YYREEE come from the germline V gene (reference sequence). This CDR3 reads CASSSSGGAPGELFF. The CDR3 nucleotides are TGTGCCAGCAGTTCCAGCGGGGGGGCCCCCGGGGAGCTGTTTTTT.

This chain links TRBV7-2 with TRBJ1-1; D ambiguous. V gave up 1 base and J gave up 1 base, with 4 bases separating them. Germline loops: CDR1 SGHTA, CDR2 FQGNSA. The length of the CDR3 is 13 residues. The CDR3 DNA follows: TGTGCCAGCAGCTTAGAACAGAACACTGAAGCTTTCTTT. Its protein is CASSLEQNTEAFF.

There are a few counts of this clonotype. The chain is built from TRBV12-3 or TRBV12-4 and TRBJ2-7; D gene unclear. The V end was cut by 5 bases, the J end by 0 bases, with 17 bases between. The CDR3 runs to 16 residues. Here the CDR3 DNA reads TGTGCCAGCAGTGGCATAAGTATGTTGGCCTCCTACGAGCAGTACTTC. Its protein product is CASSGISMLASYEQYF.

This clonotype came up many times. J is TRBJ1-3 and V is TRBV12-3 or TRBV12-4, with D perhaps TRBD1 (5 bases). V dropped 3 bases and J dropped 0 bases, with 9 bases sitting between them. The CDR3 totals 15 residues. CDR3 amino acids: CASSFGASSGNTIYF. The CDR3 nucleotides read TGTGCCAGCAGTTTCGGGGCCTCCTCTGGAAACACCATATATTTT.

This rearrangement joins TRBV11-1 to TRBJ2-7, with D maybe TRBD2 (6 bases). V lost 5 bases and J 4 bases, leaving 15 bases between the germline ends. The germline V gene encodes CDR1 SGHAT and CDR2 FQDESV (reference sequence). The CDR3 has 14 residues. CDR3 coding DNA: TGTGCCAGCAGCCCCCGGGATAGCGGATACGAGCAGTACTTC. Protein sequence: CASSPRDSGYEQYF.

This chain uses TRBV4-2 with TRBJ2-7, with D uncertain. The V end lost 1 base, the J end lost 0 bases, and 7 bases lay between the germline ends. In germline, CDR1 is LGHNA, CDR2 YNFKEQ. CDR3 length: 14 amino acids. CDR3 bases: TGTGCCAGCAGCCAAGCCTCCGGCTCCTACGAGCAGTACTTC. Its protein product is CASSQASGSYEQYF.

This clonotype was seen only a few times. V is TRBV19 and J is TRBJ2-1; D is possibly TRBD1 (6 bases). V lost 5 bases and J 7 bases, leaving 24 bases between the germline ends. The CDR3 loop spans 17 amino acids. Germline-derived CDR1 and CDR2 are LNHDA and SQIVND (reference sequence). The CDR3 coding sequence is TGTGCCAGTAGTCCACGACAGGCCCATTCGTGGGGGAATGAGCAGTTCTTC. The encoded protein is CASSPRQAHSWGNEQFF. Using reference TRBV19 and TRBJ2-1 for the parts outside the CDR3, the full variable domain is DGGITQSPKYLFRKEGQNVTLSCEQNLNHDAMYWYRQDPGQGLRLIYYSQIVNDFQKGDIAEGYSVSREKKESFPLTVTSAQKNPTAFYLCASSPRQAHSWGNEQFFGPGTRLTVL.

This clonotype was detected only a few times. The rearrangement uses TRBV6-2 or TRBV6-3 and TRBJ2-7; D gene ambiguous. Looked up from germline, CDR1 is MNHEY and CDR2 is SVGEGT. V was trimmed by 0 bases and J by 2 bases, leaving 5 bases between them. The CDR3 contains 13 residues. The CDR3 DNA reads as TGTGCCAGCAGTTACTCCAACACCTACGAGCAGTACTTC. This gives the protein CASSYSNTYEQYF.

This clonotype was recorded at least ten times. The chain employs TRBV19 and TRBJ1-1; D ambiguous. The CDR3 consists of 14 residues. V gave up 6 bases and J gave up 1 base, with 12 bases separating them. Per germline, CDR1 LNHDA and CDR2 SQIVND (reference sequence). CDR3 sequence: CASRHGRTNTEAFF. CDR3 nucleotide sequence: TGTGCCAGTAGACACGGACGGACGAACACTGAAGCTTTCTTT.

The chain carries TRBV6-5 and TRBJ2-1; D possibly corresponds to TRBD2 (7 bases). There are 14 residues in the CDR3. Trimming took off 6 bases at V and 5 bases at J, with 14 bases between the two ends. Germline V gene lookup returns CDR1 MNHEY and CDR2 SVGAGI. CDR3 sequence (DNA): TGTGCCAGCAGCCGGGGGGCTGCCCACAATGAGCAGTTCTTC. This sequence encodes CASSRGAAHNEQFF.

By its share, this clonotype is medium-sized. The V call is TRBV7-9, the J call TRBJ2-2; a possible D gene is TRBD1 (7 bases). Trimming removed 5 bases at V and 2 bases at J, with 18 bases between. The CDR3 extends over 17 amino acids. In germline, CDR1 is SEHNR, CDR2 FQNEAQ (reference sequence). CDR3 protein: CASSPPGQEGNTGELFF. The CDR3 DNA reads as TGTGCCAGCAGCCCTCCCGGACAGGAGGGCAACACCGGGGAGCTGTTTTTT. Full variable domain (rest looked up from reference TRBV7-9 and TRBJ2-2): DTGVSQNPRHKITKRGQNVTFRCDPISEHNRLYWYRQTLGQGPEFLTYFQNEAQLEKSRLLSDRFSAERPKGSFSTLEIQRTEQGDSAMYLCASSPPGQEGNTGELFFGEGSRLTVL.